Listed below are T cell receptor beta chains from one sample, sequenced in a study of T cell responses to AZD1222 COVID-19 vaccine. This table comes from immunoSEQ multiplex PCR, and its TCRdb copy is limited to in-frame clones, with some not included. The table shows some 200,000 clones, with roughly 92% occurring only once. The source was peripheral blood, collected 28 days after the second AZD1222 dose. The receptors shown here come from an adult who received the AZD1222 COVID-19 vaccine. The CDR3 runs from the conserved cysteine through the conserved F or W. A D gene is named only where the DNA matches it firmly. Some rows have no size entry. The others give once, few or many, or a class for an expanded clone.

clone_size: -; v_call: TRBV19; j_call: TRBJ1-3; d_call: -; cdr3_aa: CASSIMNTIYF; cdr3_nt: TGTGCCAGTAGTATAATGAACACCATATATTTT
clone_size: -; v_call: TRBV7-9; j_call: TRBJ2-7; d_call: TRBD1; cdr3_aa: CASSSHRGPGYEQYF; cdr3_nt: TGTGCCAGCAGCTCGCACAGGGGACCGGGCTACGAGCAGTACTTC
clone_size: -; v_call: TRBV15; j_call: TRBJ2-5; d_call: -; cdr3_aa: CATSRDQTPIETQYF; cdr3_nt: TGTGCCACCAGCAGAGATCAGACCCCGATCGAGACCCAGTACTTC
clone_size: -; v_call: TRBV18; j_call: TRBJ2-7; d_call: -; cdr3_aa: CASSTGRYEQYF; cdr3_nt: TGTGCCAGCTCGACTGGGCGGTACGAGCAGTACTTC
clone_size: -; v_call: TRBV7-2; j_call: TRBJ1-5; d_call: -; cdr3_aa: CASSLGRASNQPQHF; cdr3_nt: TGTGCCAGCAGCTTAGGCAGGGCTAGCAATCAGCCCCAGCATTTT
clone_size: -; v_call: TRBV5-8; j_call: TRBJ1-3; d_call: TRBD1; cdr3_aa: CASSRTGDSYSGNTIYF; cdr3_nt: TGTGCCAGCAGCCGGACGGGGGACAGCTATTCTGGAAACACCATATATTTT
clone_size: -; v_call: TRBV6-2/TRBV6-3; j_call: TRBJ2-7; d_call: -; cdr3_aa: CASSFRDSYEQYF; cdr3_nt: TGTGCCAGCAGTTTCAGGGACTCCTACGAGCAGTACTTC
clone_size: -; v_call: TRBV19; j_call: TRBJ1-2; d_call: -; cdr3_aa: CASSLRGRVYGYTF; cdr3_nt: TGTGCCAGTAGTCTCCGAGGCCGGGTCTATGGCTACACCTTC
clone_size: -; v_call: TRBV12-3/TRBV12-4; j_call: TRBJ2-5; d_call: -; cdr3_aa: CASSFSQGETQYF; cdr3_nt: TGTGCCAGCAGTTTCAGTCAGGGTGAGACCCAGTACTTC
clone_size: -; v_call: TRBV3-1/TRBV3-2; j_call: TRBJ1-1; d_call: TRBD1; cdr3_aa: CASSRPGGSAEAFF; cdr3_nt: TGTGCCAGCAGCCGACCAGGGGGTTCGGCTGAAGCTTTCTTT
clone_size: -; v_call: TRBV3-1/TRBV3-2; j_call: TRBJ2-5; d_call: -; cdr3_aa: CASSHPGVWETQYF; cdr3_nt: TGTGCCAGCAGCCACCCAGGGGTTTGGGAGACCCAGTACTTC
clone_size: -; v_call: TRBV7-9; j_call: TRBJ2-5; d_call: -; cdr3_aa: CASSLRQQETQYF; cdr3_nt: TGTGCCAGCAGCTTAAGACAGCAAGAGACCCAGTACTTC
clone_size: -; v_call: TRBV25-1; j_call: TRBJ2-2; d_call: -; cdr3_aa: CASSNTGELFF; cdr3_nt: TGTGCCAGCTCGAACACCGGGGAGCTGTTTTTT
clone_size: -; v_call: TRBV6-2/TRBV6-3; j_call: TRBJ1-6; d_call: TRBD1; cdr3_aa: CASSYPGQAPTPLHF; cdr3_nt: TGTGCCAGCAGTTACCCCGGACAGGCGCCAACACCCCTCCACTTT
clone_size: -; v_call: TRBV4-2; j_call: TRBJ1-6; d_call: -; cdr3_aa: CASSQNPTARDYNSPLHF; cdr3_nt: TGTGCCAGCAGCCAAAATCCCACAGCCCGTGATTATAATTCACCCCTCCACTTT
clone_size: -; v_call: TRBV30; j_call: TRBJ2-7; d_call: -; cdr3_aa: CAWSVVMSSYEQYF; cdr3_nt: TGTGCCTGGAGTGTGGTCATGAGCTCCTACGAGCAGTACTTC
clone_size: -; v_call: TRBV9; j_call: TRBJ1-2; d_call: -; cdr3_aa: CASSIGYGYTF; cdr3_nt: TGTGCCAGCAGCATAGGCTATGGCTACACCTTC
clone_size: -; v_call: TRBV30; j_call: TRBJ2-7; d_call: -; cdr3_aa: CAWSVPGDEQYF; cdr3_nt: TGTGCCTGGAGTGTACCGGGGGACGAGCAGTACTTC
clone_size: -; v_call: TRBV29-1; j_call: TRBJ2-1; d_call: -; cdr3_aa: CSVTHGGSPYNEQFF; cdr3_nt: TGCAGCGTGACGCATGGCGGCAGCCCCTACAATGAGCAGTTCTTC
clone_size: -; v_call: TRBV4-1; j_call: TRBJ2-3; d_call: TRBD2; cdr3_aa: CASSQDRGGGYTQYF; cdr3_nt: TGCGCCAGCAGCCAAGATCGCGGCGGGGGTTATACGCAGTATTTT
clone_size: -; v_call: TRBV29-1; j_call: TRBJ1-1; d_call: -; cdr3_aa: CSVVRNTEAFF; cdr3_nt: TGCAGCGTTGTCAGGAACACTGAAGCTTTCTTT
clone_size: -; v_call: TRBV18; j_call: TRBJ1-5; d_call: TRBD1; cdr3_aa: CASSTGTGMVFQPQHF; cdr3_nt: TGTGCCAGCTCAACCGGGACAGGGATGGTATTTCAGCCCCAGCATTTT
clone_size: -; v_call: TRBV6-1; j_call: TRBJ1-1; d_call: -; cdr3_aa: CASSEAWQNTEAFF; cdr3_nt: TGTGCCAGCAGTGAAGCGTGGCAGAACACTGAAGCTTTCTTT
clone_size: -; v_call: TRBV18; j_call: TRBJ1-2; d_call: TRBD1; cdr3_aa: CASSAGQGAYGYTF; cdr3_nt: TGTGCCAGCTCAGCGGGACAGGGCGCCTATGGCTACACCTTC
clone_size: -; v_call: TRBV3-1/TRBV3-2; j_call: TRBJ1-2; d_call: -; cdr3_aa: CASSQRGGEDYGYTF; cdr3_nt: TGTGCCAGCAGCCAGCGAGGGGGGGAGGACTATGGCTACACCTTC
clone_size: -; v_call: TRBV5-4; j_call: TRBJ2-1; d_call: -; cdr3_aa: CASSPGSRGYNEQFF; cdr3_nt: TGTGCCAGCAGCCCGGGCAGCAGGGGCTACAATGAGCAGTTCTTC
clone_size: -; v_call: TRBV6-5; j_call: TRBJ1-2; d_call: -; cdr3_aa: CASSYLENYGYTF; cdr3_nt: TGTGCCAGCAGTTACCTCGAGAACTATGGCTACACCTTC
clone_size: once; v_call: TRBV6-5; j_call: TRBJ2-3; d_call: TRBD2; cdr3_aa: CASTSGGAGTDTQYF; cdr3_nt: TGTGCCAGCACTAGCGGGGGGGCAGGTACAGATACGCAGTATTTT
clone_size: -; v_call: TRBV7-3; j_call: TRBJ1-1; d_call: -; cdr3_aa: CASSLGRGGGTEAFF; cdr3_nt: TGTGCCAGCAGCTTGGGACGGGGTGGTGGAACTGAAGCTTTCTTT
clone_size: -; v_call: TRBV11-3; j_call: TRBJ2-3; d_call: TRBD2; cdr3_aa: CASSLGPPSGVTISTDTQYF; cdr3_nt: TGTGCCAGCAGCTTAGGCCCGCCTAGCGGGGTAACCATTAGCACAGATACGCAGTATTTT
clone_size: -; v_call: TRBV28; j_call: TRBJ1-2; d_call: -; cdr3_aa: CASIERGARFYSGYTF; cdr3_nt: TGTGCCAGCATTGAGAGGGGGGCGAGATTCTATAGCGGCTACACCTTC
clone_size: -; v_call: TRBV10-3; j_call: TRBJ2-3; d_call: -; cdr3_aa: CAISGGLGGTDTQYF; cdr3_nt: TGTGCCATCAGTGGAGGACTAGGGGGAACAGATACGCAGTATTTT
clone_size: -; v_call: TRBV7-9; j_call: TRBJ1-4; d_call: -; cdr3_aa: CASSLEGLGSEKLFF; cdr3_nt: TGTGCCAGCAGCTTAGAGGGTTTAGGGTCCGAAAAACTGTTTTTT
clone_size: -; v_call: TRBV7-2; j_call: TRBJ1-3; d_call: -; cdr3_aa: CASSLCSPGWSGNTIYF; cdr3_nt: TGTGCCAGCAGCTTATGCAGTCCAGGTTGGTCTGGAAACACCATATATTTT
clone_size: once; v_call: TRBV12-3/TRBV12-4; j_call: TRBJ2-5; d_call: -; cdr3_aa: CASRPGEETQYF; cdr3_nt: TGTGCCAGCAGGCCAGGGGAAGAGACCCAGTACTTC
clone_size: -; v_call: TRBV7-6; j_call: TRBJ1-4; d_call: -; cdr3_aa: CASSFTPAGEKLFF; cdr3_nt: TGTGCCAGCAGCTTCACCCCCGCTGGTGAAAAACTGTTTTTT
clone_size: -; v_call: TRBV6-2/TRBV6-3; j_call: TRBJ1-2; d_call: -; cdr3_aa: CASSYSTESNYGYTF; cdr3_nt: TGTGCCAGCAGTTACTCGACAGAGTCTAACTATGGCTACACCTTC
clone_size: -; v_call: TRBV7-2; j_call: TRBJ2-2; d_call: -; cdr3_aa: CASRPFRGGPTGELFF; cdr3_nt: TGTGCCAGCAGACCGTTTAGGGGGGGGCCCACCGGGGAGCTGTTTTTT
clone_size: -; v_call: TRBV3-1/TRBV3-2; j_call: TRBJ2-3; d_call: -; cdr3_aa: CASSQVGAGAFTDTQYF; cdr3_nt: TGTGCCAGCAGCCAAGTCGGCGCGGGGGCCTTCACAGATACGCAGTATTTT
clone_size: -; v_call: TRBV7-3; j_call: TRBJ1-1; d_call: -; cdr3_aa: CASSLGGTAMNTEAFF; cdr3_nt: TGTGCCAGCAGCCTAGGGGGTACAGCTATGAACACTGAAGCTTTCTTT
clone_size: -; v_call: TRBV4-1; j_call: TRBJ2-2; d_call: -; cdr3_aa: CASSPRTGGSTGELFF; cdr3_nt: TGCGCCAGCAGCCCCCGGACTGGGGGGAGCACCGGGGAGCTGTTTTTT
clone_size: -; v_call: TRBV18; j_call: TRBJ1-6; d_call: TRBD1; cdr3_aa: CASSPRTGDSPLHF; cdr3_nt: TGTGCCAGCTCACCTCGAACAGGGGATTCACCCCTCCACTTT
clone_size: -; v_call: TRBV4-1; j_call: TRBJ1-6; d_call: -; cdr3_aa: CASSRGPGRIDRSPLHF; cdr3_nt: TGCGCCAGCAGTCGTGGGCCGGGGAGGATCGATCGTTCACCCCTCCACTTT
clone_size: once; v_call: TRBV12-3/TRBV12-4; j_call: TRBJ2-1; d_call: TRBD2; cdr3_aa: CASSLRGRVEQFF; cdr3_nt: TGTGCCAGCAGTTTACGGGGGAGGGTTGAGCAGTTCTTC
clone_size: -; v_call: TRBV19; j_call: TRBJ1-2; d_call: TRBD1; cdr3_aa: CASRPLTGGAGGYTF; cdr3_nt: TGTGCCAGTAGACCCCTGACAGGGGGCGCAGGGGGCTACACCTTC
clone_size: -; v_call: TRBV7-9; j_call: TRBJ1-4; d_call: -; cdr3_aa: CASLGGPSTNEKLFF; cdr3_nt: TGTGCCAGTTTGGGGGGGCCCTCAACTAATGAAAAACTGTTTTTT
clone_size: -; v_call: TRBV3-1/TRBV3-2; j_call: TRBJ2-1; d_call: -; cdr3_aa: CASSQEWAEQFF; cdr3_nt: TGTGCCAGCAGCCAAGAGTGGGCTGAGCAGTTCTTC
clone_size: -; v_call: TRBV5-1; j_call: TRBJ1-3; d_call: -; cdr3_aa: CASSPAGSGNTIYF; cdr3_nt: TGCGCCAGCAGCCCCGCGGGCTCTGGAAACACCATATATTTT
clone_size: -; v_call: TRBV7-9; j_call: TRBJ1-2; d_call: -; cdr3_aa: CASSSKGGNYGYTF; cdr3_nt: TGTGCCAGCAGCTCGAAAGGGGGTAACTATGGCTACACCTTC
clone_size: -; v_call: TRBV5-6; j_call: TRBJ1-1; d_call: -; cdr3_aa: CASSFSLTTEAFF; cdr3_nt: TGTGCCAGCAGCTTTAGCCTTACTACTGAAGCTTTCTTT
clone_size: -; v_call: TRBV13; j_call: TRBJ2-3; d_call: -; cdr3_aa: CASSLITVTDTQYF; cdr3_nt: TGTGCCAGCAGCTTAATTACGGTAACAGATACGCAGTATTTT
clone_size: -; v_call: TRBV19; j_call: TRBJ2-1; d_call: -; cdr3_aa: CASSQGTTYNEQFF; cdr3_nt: TGTGCCAGTTCCCAGGGGACTACCTACAATGAGCAGTTCTTC
clone_size: -; v_call: TRBV11-3; j_call: TRBJ1-1; d_call: -; cdr3_aa: CASSFEESTEAFF; cdr3_nt: TGTGCCAGCAGCTTCGAGGAGAGCACTGAAGCTTTCTTT
clone_size: -; v_call: TRBV2; j_call: TRBJ2-7; d_call: -; cdr3_aa: CASSEEGVQYF; cdr3_nt: TGTGCCAGCAGTGAAGAGGGGGTTCAGTACTTC
clone_size: -; v_call: TRBV3-1/TRBV3-2; j_call: TRBJ1-2; d_call: -; cdr3_aa: CASSRTQAPYGYTF; cdr3_nt: TGTGCCAGCAGCCGGACACAGGCCCCTTATGGCTACACCTTC
clone_size: -; v_call: TRBV3-1/TRBV3-2; j_call: TRBJ1-3; d_call: -; cdr3_aa: CASSQVRDTIYF; cdr3_nt: TGTGCCAGCAGCCAAGTTAGGGACACCATATATTTT
clone_size: -; v_call: TRBV27; j_call: TRBJ2-1; d_call: -; cdr3_aa: CASSLSGGPRNEQFF; cdr3_nt: TGTGCCAGCAGTTTATCTGGGGGGCCGCGTAATGAGCAGTTCTTC
clone_size: -; v_call: TRBV2; j_call: TRBJ2-3; d_call: TRBD1; cdr3_aa: CASSLDRGVTDTQYF; cdr3_nt: TGTGCCAGCAGCCTCGACAGGGGAGTAACAGATACGCAGTATTTT
clone_size: -; v_call: TRBV12-3/TRBV12-4; j_call: TRBJ1-2; d_call: TRBD1; cdr3_aa: CASSTGQNYGYTF; cdr3_nt: TGTGCCAGCAGTACGGGACAGAACTATGGCTACACCTTC